Each of the 18 T cell receptor beta chains below was sequenced from the same sample in a study of cytomegalovirus exposure and HLA in healthy donors. 13 Jbeta primers and 60 Vbeta primers were used for the PCR. This table comes from immunoSEQ multiplex PCR, and its TCRdb copy is limited to in-frame clones, with some not included. Among around 130,000 clones, 75% to 90% were seen once, and the ten largest hold roughly 3.5%. Specimen: PBMCs. The origin of the receptors is a male donor in good health and CMV-seronegative.

This sequence joins TRBV28 and TRBJ2-2, with D possibly being TRBD1 (6 bases). Trimming took off 6 bases at V and 4 bases at J, with 15 bases between the two ends. CDR1 is MDHEN and CDR2 is SYDVKM in the germline V gene. CDR3 length: 15 residues. CDR3 nucleotides: TGTGCCAGCAGCAAAGGGGGTCTGGTCACCGGGGAGCTGTTTTTT. Its translation: CASSKGGLVTGELFF.

This rearrangement joins TRBV28 to TRBJ1-3, with a weak D call TRBD1 (5 bases). Germline loops: CDR1 MDHEN, CDR2 SYDVKM. The CDR3 is made up of 16 amino acids. Trimming took 5 bases from V and 0 from J, leaving 14 bases between them. The DNA for the CDR3 is TGTGCCAGCAGTACCCCCGGGACTGTCTCTGGAAACACCATATATTTT. Its translation is CASSTPGTVSGNTIYF.

On this clone itself: One end of the junction fails to match germline, which may point to a read error. The chain uses TRBV19 and TRBJ2-4, with D uncertain. The CDR3 spans 17 residues. Germline V gives CDR1 LNHDA, CDR2 SQIVND (reference sequence). CDR3 in DNA: TGTGCCAGTAGTCTTGGGCCAGAGATCTTTCACAAAAACAGTCAGTACTTC. This codes for CASSLGPEIFHKNSQYF. Full variable domain (rest looked up from reference TRBV19 and TRBJ2-4): DGGITQSPKYLFRKEGQNVTLSCEQNLNHDAMYWYRQDPGQGLRLIYYSQIVNDFQKGDIAEGYSVSREKKESFPLTVTSAQKNPTAFYLCASSLGPEIFHKNSQYFGAGTRLSVL.

The V call is TRBV6-5, the J call TRBJ1-5; 7 positions match TRBD1. The CDR3 is 13 amino acids. Germline trimming cut 6 bases from V and 5 bases from J; bases unmatched to any gene: 4. Germline V gene sequence: CDR1 MNHEY, CDR2 SVGAGI. The CDR3 loop reads CASRPDRDQPQHF. CDR3 bases: TGTGCCAGCAGACCCGACAGGGATCAGCCCCAGCATTTT.

The chain is built from TRBV28 and TRBJ1-1, with D perhaps TRBD1 (6 bases). Germline V gives CDR1 MDHEN, CDR2 SYDVKM. This CDR3 contains 13 residues. V was clipped by 6 bases and J by 4 bases, with 12 bases between them. The CDR3 coding sequence is TGTGCCAGCAGAACAGGGTATGGCACTGAAGCTTTCTTT. Translation: CASRTGYGTEAFF.

This clone occurred a few times. V gene TRBV25-1 combines with J gene TRBJ2-7, with 10 bases identical to TRBD1. Trimming removed 7 bases from V and 5 bases from J; junction bases left unmatched: 8. The length of the CDR3 is 14 residues. Germline V gives CDR1 MGHDK, CDR2 SYGVNS. The CDR3 sequence is CASTSGQGYNEQYF. The CDR3 coding sequence is TGTGCCAGCACCTCGGGACAGGGGTACAACGAGCAGTACTTC.

The rearrangement links TRBV5-6 to TRBJ1-1; D remains ambiguous. The V gene lost 0 bases and the J gene lost 4 bases, with 13 bases spanning the gap. The germline gives CDR1 SGHDT, CDR2 YYEEEE. This CDR3 has 15 amino acids. The CDR3 DNA is TGTGCCAGCAGCTTGGAACAGAATGACCCCACTGAAGCTTTCTTT. It is translated as CASSLEQNDPTEAFF.

This sequence joins TRBV4-2 and TRBJ1-1; D perhaps matches TRBD1 (5 bases). V lost 2 bases and J 4 bases, leaving 11 bases between the germline ends. Germline CDR1 is LGHNA and CDR2 is YNFKEQ. This CDR3 is built from 14 residues. CDR3 bases: TGTGCCAGCAGCCAACTTACAGGAGCCACTGAAGCTTTCTTT. Its translation is CASSQLTGATEAFF.

The chain couples TRBV20-1 to TRBJ2-1, with D perhaps TRBD1 (5 bases). The germline CDR1 and CDR2 sequences are DFQATT and SNEGSKA (reference sequence). Trimming stripped 6 bases from V and 7 bases from J, with 10 bases between. The length of the CDR3 is 11 residues. CDR3 in DNA: TGCAGTGCCAGCAGGGTTAATGAGCAGTTCTTC. This encodes CSASRVNEQFF.

The rearrangement joins TRBV27 to TRBJ1-2; TRBD1 aligns across 7 bases. The CDR3 consists of 17 residues. V dropped 4 bases and J dropped 5; count of bases not matched to a gene: 16. Germline CDR1 MNHEY, CDR2 SMNVEV (reference sequence). Here the CDR3 DNA reads TGTGCCAGCAGTTCGCTGGGGTCAGGGGGAAAGGCTTATGGCTACACCTTC. As protein: CASSSLGSGGKAYGYTF.

The V and J genes are TRBV5-1 and TRBJ2-5, with 8 bases lining up with TRBD1. J was trimmed by 5 bases and V by 1 base; bases with no gene match: 4. Germline V gene sequence: CDR1 SGHRS, CDR2 YFSETQ. The CDR3 length is 14 residues. The CDR3 DNA follows: TGCGCCAGCAGCTTGACAGGGGGTGAGGAGACCCAGTACTTC. As protein: CASSLTGGEETQYF.

This clone was counted a few times. CDR3 nucleotide sequence: TGTGCCAGCAGTGAAGCGCCAGGGGGTTCCTACAATGAGCAGTTCTTC. Its translation is CASSEAPGGSYNEQFF. This sequence joins TRBV6-1 and TRBJ2-1, with 7 positions matching TRBD1. The CDR3 consists of 16 residues. Germline V CDR1 and CDR2: MNHNS, SASEGT. The V segment lost 0 bases and the J segment 1 base; nucleotides outside the gene matches: 3.

The V gene is TRBV13, the J gene TRBJ2-5; 10 nucleotides align to TRBD2. CDR3 length: 16 residues. Per the germline V gene, CDR1 is PRHDT and CDR2 is FYEKMQ (reference sequence). V shed 0 bases, J shed 5 bases, and the junction held 6 bases outside the gene matches. The CDR3 nucleotides are TGTGCCAGCAGCTTAGGACTAGCGGGGATCAAGGAGACCCAGTACTTC. This encodes CASSLGLAGIKETQYF.

This chain links TRBV5-4 with TRBJ2-7, with 8 bases lining up with TRBD1. The CDR3 runs to 16 residues. V was clipped by 3 bases and J by 4 bases; unmatched bases: 12. Germline V lookup: CDR1 SGHNT, CDR2 YYREEE (reference sequence). CDR3 region: CASSSPVGDRIYEQYF. In DNA form, the CDR3 reads TGTGCCAGCAGCTCCCCGGTTGGGGACAGGATATACGAGCAGTACTTC.

This chain links TRBV2 with TRBJ2-3, with 10 nucleotides matching TRBD2. V shed 8 bases and J 1 base; nucleotides not matched to a gene: 12. Germline loops: CDR1 SNHLY, CDR2 FYNNEI. The CDR3 is 17 amino acids. Here the CDR3 reads CASHTNVGTSGTDTQYF. DNA for the CDR3: TGTGCCAGCCATACGAACGTCGGGACTAGCGGCACAGATACGCAGTATTTT.

V usage is TRBV6-5 and J usage is TRBJ2-2; 7 positions match TRBD1. CDR3 length equals 15 residues. Trimming removed 10 bases from V and 0 bases from J; junction bases left unmatched: 8. The V gene's germline CDR1 is MNHEY and CDR2 SVGAGI. Here the CDR3 reads CAILDRTSNTGELFF. The CDR3 coding sequence is TGTGCCATTCTGGACAGGACCTCGAACACCGGGGAGCTGTTTTTT.

V and J are TRBV5-6 and TRBJ1-6; 7 bases fit TRBD1. The CDR3 consists of 15 residues. CDR1 and CDR2 from the germline V gene are SGHDT and YYEEEE. Trimming removed 5 bases from V and 3 bases from J; junction bases left unmatched: 5. The CDR3: CASRTGTVYNSPLHF. CDR3 DNA: TGTGCCAGCAGGACCGGGACAGTCTATAATTCACCCCTCCACTTT.

The rearrangement uses TRBV18 and TRBJ1-3; perhaps TRBD1 as D (5 bases). This CDR3 is built from 17 residues. The V end lost 3 bases, the J end lost 0 bases, and 15 bases lay between the germline ends. Germline CDR1 is KGHSH and CDR2 is LQKENI. The CDR3 reads CASSPTAQGGSGNTIYF. CDR3 sequence (DNA): TGTGCCAGCTCACCCACAGCTCAGGGAGGCTCTGGAAACACCATATATTTT.